Listed below are T cell receptor beta chains from one sample, sequenced in a study of T cells in localized non-small cell lung cancer. This table comes from immunoSEQ multiplex PCR, and its TCRdb copy is limited to in-frame clones, with some not included. The table has under 50,000 clones, roughly 90% seen once. Specimen: peripheral blood mononuclear cells, collected before any cancer treatment. These receptors originate from a male donor older than 55 with stage II lung adenocarcinoma. Each CDR3 is given with its conserved first and last residue. The D gene is left open where the match is weak. Only some rows state a clone size, as once, few, many or a class for expanded clones.

d_call: TRBD1; v_call: TRBV7-9; clone_size: .; j_call: TRBJ1-1; cdr3_length: 14; cdr3_nt: TGTGCCAGCAGCTCGGACAGGGTTAACACTGAAGCTTTCTTT; cdr3_aa: CASSSDRVNTEAFF
d_call: TRBD1; v_call: TRBV5-1; clone_size: .; j_call: TRBJ2-2; cdr3_length: 14; cdr3_nt: TGCGCCAGCAGCATTGACAGGGGGCAAGGGGAGCTGTTTTTT; cdr3_aa: CASSIDRGQGELFF
d_call: .; v_call: TRBV2; clone_size: few; j_call: TRBJ1-2; cdr3_length: 14; cdr3_nt: TGTGCCAGCACCGGAGGCGGGGGTATCGGGCGCTACACCTTC; cdr3_aa: CASTGGGGIGRYTF
d_call: .; v_call: TRBV5-1; clone_size: .; j_call: TRBJ2-2; cdr3_length: 16; cdr3_nt: TGCGCCAGCAGCTTGGATGGGGATCCGGTCACCGGGGAGCTGTTTTTT; cdr3_aa: CASSLDGDPVTGELFF
d_call: .; v_call: TRBV28; clone_size: .; j_call: TRBJ2-1; cdr3_length: 14; cdr3_nt: TGTGCCACCAGGGGGGGACTAGGAATAGGGGCACAGTTCTTC; cdr3_aa: CATRGGLGIGAQFF
d_call: .; v_call: TRBV6-6; clone_size: .; j_call: TRBJ2-7; cdr3_length: 16; cdr3_nt: TGTGCCAGCAGGGATCCGGGGGGCCGAGAGGCCTACGAGCAGTACTTC; cdr3_aa: CASRDPGGREAYEQYF
d_call: .; v_call: TRBV5-1; clone_size: .; j_call: TRBJ1-1; cdr3_length: 11; cdr3_nt: TGCGCCAGCGTGGGTGGGTCTGAAGCTTTCTTT; cdr3_aa: CASVGGSEAFF
d_call: .; v_call: TRBV6-1; clone_size: .; j_call: TRBJ1-3; cdr3_length: 13; cdr3_nt: TGTGCCAGCATCCCTGACAGTGGCAACACCATATATTTT; cdr3_aa: CASIPDSGNTIYF
d_call: TRBD1; v_call: TRBV7-2; clone_size: .; j_call: TRBJ1-4; cdr3_length: 14; cdr3_nt: TGTGCCAGCAAACCCGACAGGGCAGGGGAAAAACTGTTTTTT; cdr3_aa: CASKPDRAGEKLFF
d_call: TRBD2; v_call: TRBV7-9; clone_size: .; j_call: TRBJ2-7; cdr3_length: 14; cdr3_nt: TGTGCCAGCAGCCGCTTCACTAGCGGTGACGAGCAGTACTTC; cdr3_aa: CASSRFTSGDEQYF
d_call: TRBD2; v_call: TRBV10-3; clone_size: once; j_call: TRBJ2-1; cdr3_length: 15; cdr3_nt: TGTGCCGCCAGCTCTAGCGGCCCCTCCTACAATGAGCAGTTCTTC; cdr3_aa: CAASSSGPSYNEQFF
d_call: .; v_call: TRBV4-3; clone_size: few; j_call: TRBJ1-2; cdr3_length: 15; cdr3_nt: TGCGCCAGCAGCCAAGATCGGGGGGAAAGCTATGGCTACACCTTC; cdr3_aa: CASSQDRGESYGYTF
d_call: .; v_call: TRBV6-6; clone_size: .; j_call: TRBJ1-5; cdr3_length: 15; cdr3_nt: TGTGCCAGCACCCCCCCGGGCGGCTCCAATCAGCCCCAGCATTTT; cdr3_aa: CASTPPGGSNQPQHF
d_call: TRBD1; v_call: TRBV28; clone_size: .; j_call: TRBJ2-5; cdr3_length: 14; cdr3_nt: TGTGCCAGCTGGATCACAGGGGGCTTGGAGACCCAGTACTTC; cdr3_aa: CASWITGGLETQYF
d_call: .; v_call: TRBV30; clone_size: .; j_call: TRBJ2-4; cdr3_length: 15; cdr3_nt: TGTGCCTGGAGTGTAACGGGGGGCGCGAGTAACATTCAGTACTTC; cdr3_aa: CAWSVTGGASNIQYF
d_call: .; v_call: TRBV5-1; clone_size: .; j_call: TRBJ2-3; cdr3_length: 14; cdr3_nt: TGCGCCAGCAGCTTGTCAGGGAGCACAGATACGCAGTATTTT; cdr3_aa: CASSLSGSTDTQYF
d_call: .; v_call: TRBV7-2; clone_size: .; j_call: TRBJ2-1; cdr3_length: 15; cdr3_nt: TGTGCCAGCAGCTTAAGGATGGGCTCCTACAATGAGCAGTTCTTC; cdr3_aa: CASSLRMGSYNEQFF
d_call: .; v_call: TRBV7-2; clone_size: .; j_call: TRBJ2-3; cdr3_length: 15; cdr3_nt: TGTGCCAGCAGTTCCCTTGGGGCGATTTCAGATACGCAGTATTTT; cdr3_aa: CASSSLGAISDTQYF
d_call: TRBD2; v_call: TRBV7-8; clone_size: .; j_call: TRBJ2-1; cdr3_length: 14; cdr3_nt: TGTGCCAGCAGCTTTAGCGGGAGCGGGAATGAGCAGTTCTTC; cdr3_aa: CASSFSGSGNEQFF
d_call: .; v_call: TRBV7-8; clone_size: .; j_call: TRBJ1-2; cdr3_length: 14; cdr3_nt: TGTGCCAGCAGCGCCCAGGGGATGGGCTATGGCTACACCTTC; cdr3_aa: CASSAQGMGYGYTF
d_call: .; v_call: TRBV28; clone_size: .; j_call: TRBJ1-1; cdr3_length: 16; cdr3_nt: TGTGCCAGCAGCTCACGCCCCGGTTCCGGGAACACTGAAGCTTTCTTT; cdr3_aa: CASSSRPGSGNTEAFF
d_call: TRBD1; v_call: TRBV19; clone_size: .; j_call: TRBJ1-2; cdr3_length: 15; cdr3_nt: TGTGCCAGTAGTATAGGACAGGGGGCGAACTATGGCTACACCTTC; cdr3_aa: CASSIGQGANYGYTF
d_call: .; v_call: TRBV27; clone_size: .; j_call: TRBJ2-5; cdr3_length: 13; cdr3_nt: TGTGCCAGCAGTTTACCGGGATTGGAGACCCAGTACTTC; cdr3_aa: CASSLPGLETQYF
d_call: TRBD1; v_call: TRBV18; clone_size: once; j_call: TRBJ1-2; cdr3_length: 14; cdr3_nt: TGTGCCAGCTCACCGGACAGGGGCGACTATGGCTACACCTTC; cdr3_aa: CASSPDRGDYGYTF
d_call: .; v_call: TRBV6-6; clone_size: .; j_call: TRBJ1-2; cdr3_length: 8; cdr3_nt: TGCCGAGGGGAGGGCTACACCTTC; cdr3_aa: CRGEGYTF
d_call: TRBD1; v_call: TRBV19; clone_size: few; j_call: TRBJ1-2; cdr3_length: 11; cdr3_nt: TGTGCCAGTAACAGGGGCTATGGCTACACCTTC; cdr3_aa: CASNRGYGYTF
d_call: .; v_call: TRBV6-5; clone_size: once; j_call: TRBJ1-2; cdr3_length: 12; cdr3_nt: TGTGCCAGCTGCGAGCCTAACTATGGCTACACCTTC; cdr3_aa: CASCEPNYGYTF
d_call: .; v_call: TRBV30; clone_size: .; j_call: TRBJ1-5; cdr3_length: 15; cdr3_nt: TGTGCCTGGAGTAAAAAGGCAGGGAATGGCCAGCCCCAGCATTTT; cdr3_aa: CAWSKKAGNGQPQHF
d_call: .; v_call: TRBV27; clone_size: .; j_call: TRBJ2-5; cdr3_length: 16; cdr3_nt: TGTGCCAGCAGTCTGAGAGGGGGGCTTGGGGGAGAGACCCAGTACTTC; cdr3_aa: CASSLRGGLGGETQYF
d_call: TRBD1; v_call: TRBV19; clone_size: .; j_call: TRBJ1-1; cdr3_length: 15; cdr3_nt: TGTGCCAGTAGTACCCCGGGACAGGTGAACACTGAAGCTTTCTTT; cdr3_aa: CASSTPGQVNTEAFF
d_call: .; v_call: TRBV28; clone_size: .; j_call: TRBJ2-7; cdr3_length: 15; cdr3_nt: TGTGCCAGCAGCCTCACCGGGGGAGCCGGCTACGAGCAGTACTTC; cdr3_aa: CASSLTGGAGYEQYF
d_call: .; v_call: TRBV10-3; clone_size: .; j_call: TRBJ2-7; cdr3_length: 15; cdr3_nt: TGTGCCATCAGTGAGTCGAGACAGAGCTCCTACGAGCAGTACTTC; cdr3_aa: CAISESRQSSYEQYF
d_call: .; v_call: TRBV6-1; clone_size: .; j_call: TRBJ1-2; cdr3_length: 14; cdr3_nt: TGTGCCAGCAGTGAATCGGGGGTCCCCTATGGCTACACCTTC; cdr3_aa: CASSESGVPYGYTF
d_call: .; v_call: TRBV27; clone_size: .; j_call: TRBJ1-3; cdr3_length: 14; cdr3_nt: TGTGCCAGCAGTTTTGGGGGGAATGGAAACACCATATATTTT; cdr3_aa: CASSFGGNGNTIYF
d_call: .; v_call: TRBV18; clone_size: .; j_call: TRBJ1-1; cdr3_length: 15; cdr3_nt: TGTGCCAGCTCACCACCGAGTCAGAAGAACACTGAAGCTTTCTTT; cdr3_aa: CASSPPSQKNTEAFF
d_call: .; v_call: TRBV12-2; clone_size: .; j_call: TRBJ2-7; cdr3_length: 13; cdr3_nt: TGTGCAAGTCGCCCGAGGGCCAAGGCCGAGCAGTACTTC; cdr3_aa: CASRPRAKAEQYF
d_call: .; v_call: TRBV5-1; clone_size: .; j_call: TRBJ1-5; cdr3_length: 14; cdr3_nt: TGCGCCAGCAGCTTGTCGGGGGGCAATCAGCCCCAGCATTTT; cdr3_aa: CASSLSGGNQPQHF
d_call: .; v_call: TRBV27; clone_size: .; j_call: TRBJ2-1; cdr3_length: 12; cdr3_nt: TGTGCCAGCAGTTCTGTCCCCAGGAGGCAGTTCTTC; cdr3_aa: CASSSVPRRQFF
d_call: .; v_call: TRBV6-1; clone_size: .; j_call: TRBJ1-4; cdr3_length: 14; cdr3_nt: TGTGCCAGCAGTGAAAGCCAGATCAATGAAAAACTGTTTTTT; cdr3_aa: CASSESQINEKLFF
d_call: .; v_call: TRBV4-3; clone_size: .; j_call: TRBJ2-4; cdr3_length: 14; cdr3_nt: TGCGCCAGCAGCCAAGAAAGGATGGGCAGCATTCAGTACTTC; cdr3_aa: CASSQERMGSIQYF
d_call: .; v_call: TRBV10-3; clone_size: few; j_call: TRBJ2-1; cdr3_length: 16; cdr3_nt: TGTGCCATCAGTGAGTCAGCAAGGGGCTCCTACAATGAGCAGTTCTTC; cdr3_aa: CAISESARGSYNEQFF
d_call: .; v_call: TRBV7-2; clone_size: once; j_call: TRBJ1-6; cdr3_length: 13; cdr3_nt: TGTGCCAGCAGCTTAAGGAGGAATTCACCCCTCCACTTT; cdr3_aa: CASSLRRNSPLHF
d_call: .; v_call: TRBV29-1; clone_size: .; j_call: TRBJ2-1; cdr3_length: 12; cdr3_nt: TGCAGCGTTGGAGAGGGCGACAATGAGCAGTTCTTC; cdr3_aa: CSVGEGDNEQFF
d_call: TRBD2; v_call: TRBV28; clone_size: once; j_call: TRBJ2-5; cdr3_length: 15; cdr3_nt: TGTGCCAGCAGGCTTAGCGGGACTGGGAGGCAGACCCAGTACTTC; cdr3_aa: CASRLSGTGRQTQYF
d_call: .; v_call: TRBV30; clone_size: .; j_call: TRBJ1-5; cdr3_length: 14; cdr3_nt: TGTGCCTGGAGTGTGGGGGACCGCAATCAGCCCCAGCATTTT; cdr3_aa: CAWSVGDRNQPQHF
d_call: .; v_call: TRBV15; clone_size: .; j_call: TRBJ1-2; cdr3_length: 16; cdr3_nt: TGTGCCACCAGCAGTGGGGTGAGTTCGGTCGGCTATGGCTACACCTTC; cdr3_aa: CATSSGVSSVGYGYTF
d_call: .; v_call: TRBV11-3; clone_size: few; j_call: TRBJ2-7; cdr3_length: 13; cdr3_nt: TGTGCCAGCAGGGGGGTAAGGATCTACGAGCAGTACTTC; cdr3_aa: CASRGVRIYEQYF
d_call: .; v_call: TRBV6-5; clone_size: .; j_call: TRBJ2-2; cdr3_length: 13; cdr3_nt: TGTGCCAGCAGGACCCCCAGCACCGGGGAGCTGTTTTTT; cdr3_aa: CASRTPSTGELFF
d_call: .; v_call: TRBV5-8; clone_size: .; j_call: TRBJ1-5; cdr3_length: 14; cdr3_nt: TGTGCCAGCAGCCTGCTCGGGGGAGGACAGCCCCAGCATTTT; cdr3_aa: CASSLLGGGQPQHF
d_call: .; v_call: TRBV7-2; clone_size: .; j_call: TRBJ1-2; cdr3_length: 14; cdr3_nt: TGTGCCAGCAGCTCCGGCTGGGGTAACTATGGCTACACCTTC; cdr3_aa: CASSSGWGNYGYTF
d_call: .; v_call: TRBV7-2; clone_size: .; j_call: TRBJ1-1; cdr3_length: 15; cdr3_nt: TGTGCCAGCAGTTCCGGACAGCCGGGGGACACTGAAGCTTTCTTT; cdr3_aa: CASSSGQPGDTEAFF
d_call: .; v_call: TRBV18; clone_size: .; j_call: TRBJ1-4; cdr3_length: 13; cdr3_nt: TGTGCCAGCCAGCGACAGGAGGGGGAAAAACTGTTTTTT; cdr3_aa: CASQRQEGEKLFF
d_call: .; v_call: TRBV5-1; clone_size: .; j_call: TRBJ1-2; cdr3_length: 14; cdr3_nt: TGCGCCAGCAGCTCCTCCCCGGGGGACGGGGGCTACACCTTC; cdr3_aa: CASSSSPGDGGYTF
d_call: .; v_call: TRBV6-5; clone_size: .; j_call: TRBJ2-7; cdr3_length: 13; cdr3_nt: TGTGCCAGCACCACCAACACCGGCTACGAGCAGTACTTC; cdr3_aa: CASTTNTGYEQYF
d_call: .; v_call: TRBV9; clone_size: .; j_call: TRBJ1-1; cdr3_length: 15; cdr3_nt: TGTGCCAGCAGCCCTCGCGCAGGGGAGAACACTGAAGCTTTCTTT; cdr3_aa: CASSPRAGENTEAFF
d_call: TRBD1; v_call: TRBV7-9; clone_size: .; j_call: TRBJ2-3; cdr3_length: 15; cdr3_nt: TGTGCCAGCAGCTTGTTGACAGGGTCCACAGATACGCAGTATTTT; cdr3_aa: CASSLLTGSTDTQYF
d_call: .; v_call: TRBV5-4; clone_size: .; j_call: TRBJ2-2; cdr3_length: 16; cdr3_nt: TGTGCCAGCAGCTTTAGCGGAGGAAGGAGTTCCGGGGAGCTGTTTTTT; cdr3_aa: CASSFSGGRSSGELFF
d_call: TRBD1; v_call: TRBV13; clone_size: .; j_call: TRBJ1-1; cdr3_length: 14; cdr3_nt: TGTGCCAGCAGCCACAGGGGGCTGAACACTGAAGCTTTCTTT; cdr3_aa: CASSHRGLNTEAFF
d_call: .; v_call: TRBV7-9; clone_size: .; j_call: TRBJ1-4; cdr3_length: 14; cdr3_nt: TGTGCCAGCAGCCTAGCGTTGACTAATGAAAAACTGTTTTTT; cdr3_aa: CASSLALTNEKLFF
d_call: .; v_call: TRBV18; clone_size: .; j_call: TRBJ2-5; cdr3_length: 12; cdr3_nt: TGTGCCAGCTCACCGGTTGGGGAGACCCAGTACTTC; cdr3_aa: CASSPVGETQYF